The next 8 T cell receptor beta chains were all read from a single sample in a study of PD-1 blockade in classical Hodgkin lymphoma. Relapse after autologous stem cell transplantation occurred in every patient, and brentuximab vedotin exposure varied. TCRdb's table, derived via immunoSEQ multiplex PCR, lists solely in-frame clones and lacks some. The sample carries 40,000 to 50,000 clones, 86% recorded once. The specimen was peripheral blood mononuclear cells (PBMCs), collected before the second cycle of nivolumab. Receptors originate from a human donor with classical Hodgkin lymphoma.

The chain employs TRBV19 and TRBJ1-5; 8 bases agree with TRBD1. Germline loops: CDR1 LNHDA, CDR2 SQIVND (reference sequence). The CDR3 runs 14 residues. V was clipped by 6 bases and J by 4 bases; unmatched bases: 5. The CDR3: CASRTGVGNQPQHF. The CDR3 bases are TGTGCCAGTAGGACAGGGGTTGGTAATCAGCCCCAGCATTTT.

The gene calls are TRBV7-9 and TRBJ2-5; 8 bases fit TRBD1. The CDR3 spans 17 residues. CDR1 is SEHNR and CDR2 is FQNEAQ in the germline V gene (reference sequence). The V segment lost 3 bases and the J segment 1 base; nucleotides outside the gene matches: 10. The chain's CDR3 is CASSFFGTGFSQETQYF. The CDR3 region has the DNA TGTGCCAGCAGCTTCTTCGGGACAGGCTTCTCCCAAGAGACCCAGTACTTC.

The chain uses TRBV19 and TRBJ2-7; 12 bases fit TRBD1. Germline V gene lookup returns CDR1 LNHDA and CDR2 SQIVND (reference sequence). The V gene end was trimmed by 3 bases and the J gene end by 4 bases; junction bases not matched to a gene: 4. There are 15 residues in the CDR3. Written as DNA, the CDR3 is TGTGCCAGTAGTATTCGGGACAGGGGGCCATACGAGCAGTACTTC. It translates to CASSIRDRGPYEQYF. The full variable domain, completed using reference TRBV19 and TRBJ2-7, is DGGITQSPKYLFRKEGQNVTLSCEQNLNHDAMYWYRQDPGQGLRLIYYSQIVNDFQKGDIAEGYSVSREKKESFPLTVTSAQKNPTAFYLCASSIRDRGPYEQYFGPGTRLTVT.

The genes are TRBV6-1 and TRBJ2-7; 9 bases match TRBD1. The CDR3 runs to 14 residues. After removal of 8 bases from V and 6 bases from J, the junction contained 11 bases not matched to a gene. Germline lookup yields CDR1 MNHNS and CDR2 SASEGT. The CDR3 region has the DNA TGTGCCAGCCAAGGGACAGGGATATCCCGCGAGCAGTACTTC. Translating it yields CASQGTGISREQYF.

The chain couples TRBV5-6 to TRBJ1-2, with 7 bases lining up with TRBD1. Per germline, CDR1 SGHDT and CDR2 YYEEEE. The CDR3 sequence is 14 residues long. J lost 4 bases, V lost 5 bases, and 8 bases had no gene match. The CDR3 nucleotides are TGTGCCAGCAGTTCGGACAGGAGAAGCTATGGCTACACCTTC. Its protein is CASSSDRRSYGYTF.

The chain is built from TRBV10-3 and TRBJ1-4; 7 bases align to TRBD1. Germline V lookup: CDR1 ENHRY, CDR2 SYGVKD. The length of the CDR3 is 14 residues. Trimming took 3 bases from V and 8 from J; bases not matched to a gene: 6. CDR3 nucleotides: TGTGCCATCAGTGACCGGGACAGCCGGGAAAAACTGTTTTTT. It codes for CAISDRDSREKLFF.

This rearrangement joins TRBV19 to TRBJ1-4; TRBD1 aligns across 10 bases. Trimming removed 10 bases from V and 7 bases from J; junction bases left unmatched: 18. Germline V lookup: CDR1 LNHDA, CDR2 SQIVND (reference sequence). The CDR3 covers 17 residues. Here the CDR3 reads CATGSGQGPPGSEKLFF. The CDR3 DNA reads TGTGCCACAGGCTCGGGACAGGGGCCGCCAGGAAGTGAAAAACTGTTTTTT.

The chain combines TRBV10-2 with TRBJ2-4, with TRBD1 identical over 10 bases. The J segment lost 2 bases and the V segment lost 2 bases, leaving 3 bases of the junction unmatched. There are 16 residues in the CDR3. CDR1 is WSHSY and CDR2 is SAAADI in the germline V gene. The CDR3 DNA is TGCGCCAGCAGTGAGGGGACAGGGGTATCCAAAAACATTCAGTACTTC. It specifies CASSEGTGVSKNIQYF.